The 12 T cell receptor beta chains below come from one sample, sequenced in a study of graft-versus-host responses after intestinal transplantation (dated by TCRdb to about 2021). No antigens are known for them. What the time point label conveys for this sample: cells obtained before transplantation from donor or recipient. Library preparation employed the immunoSEQ multiplex PCR assay. TCRdb stores this immuneACCESS table with in-frame sequences only. Part of the clones is absent; in the studies checked, under half of the shortfall reflects unresolved V genes, and no reason is known for the rest. This sample comprises about 120,000 clones, just under 95% of them detected only once. Approximately 0.11% of the sample is taken by the ten largest. This specimen was unstimulated CD4+ T cells sorted from spleen or lymph node cells, taken before intestinal transplant. Source of these receptors: a human donor who received an intestinal transplant.

This rearrangement joins TRBV27 to TRBJ1-2; no clear D gene. Germline V gives CDR1 MNHEY, CDR2 SMNVEV (reference sequence). The CDR3 length is 14 residues. Trimming took 2 bases from V and 3 from J, leaving 10 bases between them. In DNA, the CDR3 is TGTGCCAGCAGTTTAATGGCGACGGACTATGGCTACACCTTC. Translated: CASSLMATDYGYTF.

This rearrangement joins TRBV11-3 to TRBJ2-5; D could derive from TRBD1 or TRBD2 (5 bases each). V was clipped by 1 base and J by 0 bases, with 6 bases between them. Per the germline V gene, CDR1 is SGHNT and CDR2 is YENEEA. The CDR3 length is 14 residues. CDR3 sequence: CASSLGGYQETQYF. CDR3 in DNA: TGTGCCAGCAGCTTAGGGGGGTACCAAGAGACCCAGTACTTC. Together with reference TRBV11-3 and TRBJ2-5, the CDR3 gives the full variable domain: EAGVVQSPRYKIIEKKQPVAFWCNPISGHNTLYWYLQNLGQGPELLIRYENEEAVDDSQLPKDRFSAERLKGVDSTLKIQPAELGDSAVYLCASSLGGYQETQYFGPGTRLLVL.

The chain couples TRBV6-6 to TRBJ1-2; D is uncertain. CDR3 length equals 14 residues. Trimming removed 0 bases at V and 4 bases at J, with 9 bases between. Germline CDR1 MNHNY, CDR2 SVGAGI (reference sequence). The CDR3 DNA sequence: TGTGCCAGCAGTTACTCGAGGCAGGTCTATGGCTACACCTTC. This gives the protein CASSYSRQVYGYTF.

DNA of the CDR3: TGTGCCAGCCTTGCGGGGAACTTCGGGGGCTACACCTTC. The encoded protein is CASLAGNFGGYTF. V is TRBV6-6 and J is TRBJ1-2; unclear D gene. The CDR3 totals 13 residues. Between the trimmed V and J ends, which lost 8 bases and 8 bases, there was a span of 18 bases. Germline values: CDR1 MNHNY, CDR2 SVGAGI (reference sequence).

This clone was found a few times. The V gene is TRBV11-2, the J gene TRBJ1-3; TRBD1 might be the D (6 bases). CDR3 length equals 15 residues. Trimming shortened V by 2 bases and J by 7 bases, and 15 bases separated the two germline ends. Germline values: CDR1 SGHAT, CDR2 FQNNGV. The CDR3 coding sequence is TGTGCCAGCAGCTTACGGGACATATCCTGGAACACCATATATTTT. As protein: CASSLRDISWNTIYF.

The chain combines TRBV18 with TRBJ2-7; D may be TRBD1 (5 bases). V dropped 2 bases and J dropped 3 bases, with 8 bases sitting between them. CDR1 KGHSH and CDR2 LQKENI come from the germline V gene. This CDR3 has 13 amino acids. The CDR3 DNA is TGTGCCAGCTCACCAGGGGCGGACTACGAGCAGTACTTC. Its translation is CASSPGADYEQYF.

The J gene is TRBJ1-2, the V gene TRBV4-1, with D possibly being TRBD1 (6 bases). Per germline, CDR1 MGHRA and CDR2 YSYEKL. CDR3 length: 17 amino acids. Trimming removed 0 bases from V and 5 bases from J, with 19 bases in between. CDR3 residues: CASSQEVGGGLGYGYTF. The CDR3 DNA reads TGCGCCAGCAGCCAAGAAGTCGGGGGGGGCCTCGGGTATGGCTACACCTTC.

The chain combines TRBV10-1 with TRBJ1-2; D unresolved. The germline V gene encodes CDR1 WNHNN and CDR2 SYGVQD (reference sequence). CDR3 length: 16 residues. Trimming left V 8 bases short and J 0 bases short, with 19 bases between. CDR3 DNA sequence: TGCGCCAGCCCTAACCTAACCACCACGGCTAACTATGGCTACACCTTC. This codes for CASPNLTTTANYGYTF.

J is TRBJ1-2 and V is TRBV10-2; 7 bases match TRBD1. With V trimmed by 3 bases and J by 9 bases, 10 bases remained unmatched. The CDR3 sequence is 14 residues long. Germline V CDR1 and CDR2: WSHSY, SAAADI. CDR3: CASSDYRGSTRYTF. The CDR3 DNA reads TGCGCCAGCAGTGACTACAGGGGTTCGACTCGCTACACCTTC.

The rearrangement uses TRBV5-6 and TRBJ2-2; 16 bases match TRBD2. The trim removed 4 bases at V and 6 bases at J, leaving 9 bases unmatched. CDR1 is SGHDT, CDR2 YYEEEE, per germline. CDR3 length equals 18 residues. The CDR3 is CASSVGLAGGLRAGELFF. CDR3 sequence (DNA): TGTGCCAGCAGCGTGGGACTAGCGGGAGGGCTTAGGGCCGGGGAGCTGTTTTTT.

This clone appeared a single time. The chain joins TRBV7-3 to TRBJ2-7; D tentatively reads TRBD1 or TRBD2 (5 bases each). The CDR3 runs 14 residues. V lost 5 bases and J 7 bases, leaving 18 bases between the germline ends. CDR1 is SGHTA and CDR2 is FQGTGA in the germline V gene. In nucleotides, the CDR3 is TGTGCCAGCAGCCTCGTACCGGGACCAGGGGAGCAGTACTTC. Translation gives CASSLVPGPGEQYF.

The V call is TRBV18, the J call TRBJ2-3, with D maybe TRBD2 (5 bases). The CDR3 has 15 residues. The ends were cut back, 1 base at V and 6 bases at J, with 14 bases in the middle. The V gene's germline CDR1 is KGHSH and CDR2 LQKENI. The CDR3 DNA sequence: TGTGCCAGCTCACCACTGGACTCCAAGGCGGATACGCAGTATTTT. Translating gives CASSPLDSKADTQYF. Filled out from reference TRBV18 and TRBJ2-3, the complete variable domain reads NAGVMQNPRHLVRRRGQEARLRCSPMKGHSHVYWYRQLPEEGLKFMVYLQKENIIDESGMPKERFSAEFPKEGPSILRIQQVVRGDSAAYFCASSPLDSKADTQYFGPGTRLTVL.